One and the same sample provided the 23 T cell receptor beta chains below, sequenced in a study of cytomegalovirus exposure and HLA in healthy donors. Both 60 Vbeta primers and 13 Jbeta primers went into the PCR. This table comes from immunoSEQ multiplex PCR, and its TCRdb copy is limited to in-frame clones, with some not included. The sample shows about 110,000 clones, 82% of them seen only once. Material for sequencing was PBMCs. The receptors derive from a woman aged 18-29 years in good health and CMV-seronegative.

The chain has TRBV11-2 and TRBJ2-7; TRBD2 matches at 7 bases. J lost 2 bases, V lost 3 bases, and 4 bases had no gene match. This CDR3 spans 14 amino acids. The germline V gene encodes CDR1 SGHAT and CDR2 FQNNGV. In DNA, the CDR3 is TGTGCCAGCAGCTTTGGGAGGGGAGCCTACGAGCAGTACGTC. Translation gives CASSFGRGAYEQYV.

This clone was observed a handful of times. The genes are TRBV19 and TRBJ1-5; D perhaps matches TRBD1 (5 bases). V was clipped by 5 bases and J by 3 bases, with 17 bases between them. Germline V lookup: CDR1 LNHDA, CDR2 SQIVND (reference sequence). The CDR3 runs to 16 residues. Here the CDR3 DNA reads TGTGCCAGTAGTTCTCCAGGACAAGTCAACAATCAGCCCCAGCATTTT. It yields the protein CASSSPGQVNNQPQHF.

DNA for the CDR3: TGTGCCAGCAGCTCCGGGACTAGCGGGTCCTACGAGCAGTACTTC. It is translated as CASSSGTSGSYEQYF. The V gene is TRBV6-5, the J gene TRBJ2-5; 12 bases are a match to TRBD2. The DNA end is more similar to TRBJ2-7, so the J call may be wrong. CDR1 and CDR2 from the germline V gene are MNHEY and SVGAGI. CDR3 size: 15 residues.

The chain links TRBV18 to TRBJ2-4; 11 positions agree with TRBD1. Germline V CDR1 and CDR2: KGHSH, LQKENI. CDR3 length: 13 residues. V trimming: 3 bases; J trimming: 9 bases; junction bases outside the gene matches: 1. The DNA of the CDR3 is TGTGCCAGCTCACCGGGACAGGGGGGCATTCAGTACTTC. Protein: CASSPGQGGIQYF. The entire variable domain, with the rest obtained from reference TRBV18 and TRBJ2-4, is as follows: NAGVMQNPRHLVRRRGQEARLRCSPMKGHSHVYWYRQLPEEGLKFMVYLQKENIIDESGMPKERFSAEFPKEGPSILRIQQVVRGDSAAYFCASSPGQGGIQYFGAGTRLSVL.

The J gene is TRBJ2-1, the V gene TRBV5-1; TRBD1 matches at 9 bases. The germline V gene has CDR1 SGHRS and CDR2 YFSETQ. The CDR3 has 15 amino acids. V gave up 4 bases and J gave up 3 bases; unmatched junction bases: 5. CDR3 in amino acids: CASSMTGGDYNEQFF. Written as DNA, the CDR3 is TGCGCCAGCAGCATGACAGGGGGGGACTACAATGAGCAGTTCTTC.

The CDR3 DNA follows: TGTGCCAGCAGCTTACTTACAGAGAACACTGAAGCTTTCTTT. Protein: CASSLLTENTEAFF. The genes are TRBV11-2 and TRBJ1-1; D is unresolved. The CDR3 contains 14 residues. Germline V CDR1 and CDR2: SGHAT, FQNNGV. Trimming cost V 2 bases and J 1 base, with 8 bases left between them.

This clone was picked up one time. The rearrangement uses TRBV30 and TRBJ1-1; tentatively, D is TRBD1 (5 bases). This CDR3 region has 15 residues. V was shortened by 2 bases and J by 3 bases, with 16 bases between the two germline ends. CDR1 and CDR2 from the germline V gene are GTSNPN and SVGIG (reference sequence). For the CDR3, the DNA is TGTGCCTGGAGTTCAAAGGGGCAGGCCCACACTGAAGCTTTCTTT. It translates to CAWSSKGQAHTEAFF. The whole variable domain, filled in from reference TRBV30 and TRBJ1-1, reads SQTIHQWPATLVQPVGSPLSLECTVEGTSNPNLYWYRQAAGRGLQLLFYSVGIGQISSEVPQNLSASRPQDRQFILSSKKLLLSDSGFYLCAWSSKGQAHTEAFFGQGTRLTVV.

The rearrangement joins TRBV2 to TRBJ1-5, with D perhaps matching TRBD1 (6 bases). The CDR3 extends over 15 amino acids. Trimming pared 7 bases from V and 3 bases from J, leaving 16 bases between. CDR1 and CDR2 (germline): SNHLY, FYNNEI. CDR3 region: CASTPVRGLNQPQHF. The CDR3 DNA reads TGTGCCAGCACCCCCGTGCGGGGGCTCAATCAGCCCCAGCATTTT.

This clone showed up just once. The chain links TRBV19 to TRBJ2-7; tentative D call: TRBD2 (5 bases). The CDR3 contains 12 residues. V was pared by 6 bases and J by 5 bases, with 11 bases between. CDR1 is LNHDA and CDR2 is SQIVND in the germline V gene (reference sequence). The CDR3 sequence is CASREGGDEQYF. The CDR3 region has the DNA TGTGCCAGTAGAGAGGGTGGGGACGAGCAGTACTTC.

The CDR3: CASRFTGQGNEQFF. Written as DNA, the CDR3 is TGTGCCAGCAGATTCACGGGACAGGGCAATGAGCAGTTCTTC. The chain employs TRBV6-6 and TRBJ2-1; TRBD1 matches 9 bases. V was pared by 6 bases and J by 6 bases, with 6 bases of the junction left unmatched. The germline gives CDR1 MNHNY, CDR2 SVGAGI (reference sequence). The CDR3 consists of 14 residues.

This chain connects TRBV5-1 to TRBJ2-1; weak D call: TRBD2 (5 bases). Germline-derived CDR1 and CDR2 are SGHRS and YFSETQ. The CDR3 extends over 13 amino acids. Trimming removed 2 bases from V and 4 bases from J, with 7 bases in between. The chain's CDR3 is CASSFGEYNEQFF. Here the CDR3 DNA reads TGCGCCAGCAGCTTCGGGGAGTACAATGAGCAGTTCTTC.

The gene calls are TRBV27 and TRBJ1-2, with D perhaps matching TRBD1 (5 bases). Trimming removed 5 bases from V and 4 bases from J, with 14 bases in between. In germline, CDR1 is MNHEY, CDR2 SMNVEV (reference sequence). CDR3 size: 14 residues. In nucleotides, the CDR3 is TGTGCCAGCAGTCCCCCGGGGGGGATCTATGGCTACACCTTC. Protein sequence: CASSPPGGIYGYTF.

This clone was observed once. J is TRBJ1-2 and V is TRBV18; D is unclear. This CDR3 has 14 residues. V was shortened by 3 bases and J by 0 bases, with 8 bases between the two germline ends. CDR1 is KGHSH and CDR2 is LQKENI in the germline V gene. As DNA, the CDR3 is TGTGCCAGCTCACCTGCAGATGCTAACTATGGCTACACCTTC. Translated, it gives CASSPADANYGYTF.

The CDR3 sequence is CASSLGTEDYGYTF. As DNA, the CDR3 is TGCGCCAGCAGCTTGGGGACAGAAGACTATGGCTACACCTTC. V usage is TRBV5-1 and J usage is TRBJ1-2; possibly TRBD1 for D (6 bases). Germline V gene lookup returns CDR1 SGHRS and CDR2 YFSETQ. The ends were cut back, 0 bases at V and 3 bases at J, with 9 bases in the middle. The CDR3 has 14 residues.

V gene TRBV4-1 combines with J gene TRBJ1-1; D remains ambiguous. The CDR3 consists of 14 residues. V lost 0 bases and J 7 bases, leaving 12 bases between the germline ends. Germline CDR1 reads MGHRA; CDR2 reads YSYEKL. The CDR3 DNA reads TGCGCCAGCAGCCAAGAATCGATTCGAGGTGAAGCTTTCTTT. It codes for CASSQESIRGEAFF.

As regards this clone: Germline is not matched at one junction end, which may reflect a read error. The same CDR3 arises from other DNA sequences in this sample as well. V and J are TRBV20-1 and TRBJ1-2; D gene ambiguous. CDR1 is DFQATT, CDR2 SNEGSKA, per germline (reference sequence). The CDR3 has 11 amino acids. The CDR3 DNA sequence: TGCAGCGCTAGATTGCTAGATGGCTACACCTTC. Translating gives CSARLLDGYTF.

Remarks on this clone: Distinct nucleotide sequences in the sample also encode this CDR3. The V and J genes are TRBV7-2 and TRBJ2-5; perhaps TRBD1 as D (6 bases). The CDR3 contains 13 residues. V lost 3 bases and J 3 bases, leaving 8 bases between the germline ends. Germline V gene data show CDR1 as SGHTA and CDR2 as FQGNSA. The CDR3 nucleotides are TGTGCCAGCAGCTTCGCAGGGGAAGAGACCCAGTACTTC. The encoded protein is CASSFAGEETQYF.

The chain uses TRBV20-1 and TRBJ2-7; D ambiguous. Germline V CDR1 and CDR2: DFQATT, SNEGSKA (reference sequence). The CDR3 totals 11 residues. Trimming removed 6 bases from V and 5 bases from J, with 11 bases in between. CDR3 DNA sequence: TGCAGTGCCCCCGTTCGTCACGAGCAGTACTTC. It yields the protein CSAPVRHEQYF.

The gene calls are TRBV11-2 and TRBJ2-3, with a possible D match to TRBD2 (5 bases). In germline, CDR1 is SGHAT, CDR2 FQNNGV. Trimming took 5 bases from V and 1 from J, leaving 7 bases between them. The CDR3 runs 13 residues. CDR3 residues: CASSPGGTDTQYF. The CDR3 region has the DNA TGTGCCAGCAGCCCCGGGGGCACAGATACGCAGTATTTT.

V and J are TRBV7-6 and TRBJ1-2; D gene ambiguous. Germline V gene sequence: CDR1 SGHVS, CDR2 FNYEAQ. This CDR3 is built from 12 residues. Trimming removed 0 bases at V and 6 bases at J, with 5 bases between. The CDR3 spells CASSLAGDGYTF. CDR3 nucleotides: TGTGCCAGCAGCTTAGCGGGAGATGGCTACACCTTC.

This chain joins TRBV5-1 and TRBJ1-1; 9 bases map to TRBD1. The CDR3 length is 17 residues. Trimming took 5 bases from V and 3 from J; bases not matched to a gene: 14. The V gene's germline CDR1 is SGHRS and CDR2 YFSETQ. The CDR3 here is CASRRGLQGASDTEAFF. The CDR3 DNA reads TGCGCCAGCAGGAGAGGGTTACAGGGGGCTTCGGACACTGAAGCTTTCTTT.

In its sample, this clone was seen a few times. V and J are TRBV4-3 and TRBJ1-1, with TRBD1 matching over 8 bases. V trimming: 4 bases; J trimming: 7 bases; junction bases outside the gene matches: 8. Germline values: CDR1 LGHNA, CDR2 YSLEER. The CDR3 spans 14 residues. Here the CDR3 DNA reads TGCGCCAGCAGCCCAGGGACAGGTTTTCATGAAGCTTTCTTT. Protein product: CASSPGTGFHEAFF.

V is TRBV21-1 and J is TRBJ2-7; the DNA was not used to check the table's D call, TRBD2. TRBV21-1 is reported as a pseudogene. The CDR3 totals 15 residues. The CDR3 loop reads CASSATRVVGLKQYF. The CDR3, as DNA: TGTGCCAGCAGCGCAACTAGGGTAGTTGGGTTAAAGCAGTACTTC.